What follows are 9 T cell receptor beta chains derived from one specimen sequenced in a study of T cells in Graves' hyperthyroidism and ophthalmopathy. RNA transcripts served as the template for amplifying TCR beta CDR3 regions. TCR CDR3 regions were first amplified by RT-PCR with HTBI primers. From the multiplex PCR reads, TCRdb called clonotypes with MiXCR, one entry per CDR3 protein. Here the sample spans hundreds of thousands of distinct CDR3 sequences, approximately 13% being singletons. The sample taken for sequencing was blood. The receptors derive from a young woman with Graves' hyperthyroidism.

The chain is built from TRBV20-1 and TRBJ1-1, with D unresolved. V was trimmed by 0 bases and J by 3 bases, leaving 17 bases between them. CDR1 is DFQATT, CDR2 SNEGSKA, per germline (reference sequence). CDR3 length: 16 amino acids. DNA for the CDR3: TGCAGTGCTAGAGATGTACGGCGCGGCGCCGACACTGAAGCTTTCTTT. It specifies CSARDVRRGADTEAFF.

This clonotype was counted ten times or more. This chain joins TRBV7-9 and TRBJ1-6; 8 positions match TRBD1. With V trimmed by 7 bases and J by 7 bases, 6 bases remained unmatched. Germline CDR1 is SEHNR and CDR2 is FQNEAQ (reference sequence). The CDR3 length is 14 residues. This CDR3 is CASNSGQGNSPLHF. The CDR3 DNA reads TGTGCCAGCAATTCAGGACAGGGCAATTCACCCCTCCACTTT. The complete variable domain, with remaining parts taken from reference TRBV7-9 and TRBJ1-6, reads DTGVSQNPRHKITKRGQNVTFRCDPISEHNRLYWYRQTLGQGPEFLTYFQNEAQLEKSRLLSDRFSAERPKGSFSTLEIQRTEQGDSAMYLCASNSGQGNSPLHFGNGTRLTVT.

This clonotype was counted ten times or more. The chain joins TRBV20-1 to TRBJ2-7, with 7 bases that match TRBD1. The V gene end was trimmed by 4 bases and the J gene end by 4 bases; junction bases not matched to a gene: 10. Germline V CDR1 and CDR2: DFQATT, SNEGSKA (reference sequence). The CDR3 sequence is 14 residues long. CDR3 sequence (DNA): TGCAGTGCTACGCAGGGGGTTGGAGAGTACGAGCAGTACTTC. Translating gives CSATQGVGEYEQYF.

In its sample, this clonotype was seen many times. This rearrangement joins TRBV24-1 to TRBJ2-7; 11 bases are a match to TRBD1. The J segment lost 9 bases and the V segment lost 2 bases, leaving 8 bases of the junction unmatched. The CDR3 contains 15 residues. Germline CDR1 is KGHDR and CDR2 is SFDVKD. The CDR3 nucleotides read TGTGCCACCAGTGATTCCCCGGGACAGGGGGATCGGCAGTACTTC. It yields the protein CATSDSPGQGDRQYF.

This clonotype was observed many times. The chain couples TRBV28 to TRBJ1-5; possible D gene TRBD1, 5 bases. Germline CDR1 and CDR2: MDHEN and SYDVKM. Trimming left V 3 bases short and J 6 bases short, with 9 bases between. The CDR3 length is 13 residues. The DNA of the CDR3 is TGTGCCAGCAGTTTTCCAGGGAGTCAGCCCCAGCATTTT. Translation gives CASSFPGSQPQHF.

This clonotype was seen repeatedly, ten times or more. J is TRBJ2-7 and V is TRBV18, with 7 bases matching TRBD1. CDR1 KGHSH and CDR2 LQKENI come from the germline V gene. V dropped 3 bases and J dropped 3; count of bases not matched to a gene: 5. The CDR3 sequence is 14 residues long. The CDR3 bases are TGTGCCAGCTCACCCGGGACAGAGAACTACGAGCAGTACTTC. This codes for CASSPGTENYEQYF.

This clonotype was seen at least ten times. The chain joins TRBV2 to TRBJ1-1; no clear D gene. Per the germline V gene, CDR1 is SNHLY and CDR2 is FYNNEI. With 7 bases removed from V and 4 bases from J, the gap between germline ends came to 19 bases. The CDR3 spans 15 residues. CDR3 region: CASNKDRQIGTEAFF. CDR3 bases: TGTGCCAGCAACAAGGATCGGCAAATAGGCACTGAAGCTTTCTTT.

As concerns this clonotype: This may be a read error, as it is one base from a much larger clone. V gene TRBV5-6 combines with J gene TRBJ2-7; 8 bases line up with TRBD2. This CDR3 is 14 amino acids long. V lost 5 bases, J lost 2 bases, and 6 bases stayed unmatched. Germline V CDR1 and CDR2: SGHDT, YYEEEE. CDR3 residues: CASSLLLAAYEQYF. CDR3 in DNA: TGTGCCAGCAGTCTTCTACTAGCGGCCTACGAGCAGTACTTC.

Many counts were recorded for this clonotype. The chain uses TRBV5-1 and TRBJ2-2; weak D call: TRBD2 (6 bases). Trimming left V 5 bases short and J 4 bases short, with 9 bases between. Germline values: CDR1 SGHRS, CDR2 YFSETQ. The CDR3 contains 13 residues. CDR3 protein: CASSLTSTGELFF. The CDR3 nucleotides read TGCGCCAGCAGTTTGACTAGCACCGGGGAGCTGTTTTTT.